The rows below give T cell receptor beta chains drawn from one sample of a study of technical replicates of blood from a handful of donors. Here immunoSEQ multiplex PCR was the method, and the copy in TCRdb shows in-frame clones only, minus some. This table holds tens of thousands of clones, roughly 98% found once. Sequenced input: T cells isolated from PBMCs. The receptor source for this set is a human donor in good health. Each CDR3 is given with its conserved first and last residue. A D gene is named only where the DNA matches it firmly. Clone size is not always given. Where it is, it says once, few, many or a class for expanded clones.

V,D,J,size,CDR3,DNA
TRBV6-5,NA,TRBJ2-1,NA,CASSPGGSYNEQFF,TGTGCCAGCAGTCCAGGGGGGTCCTACAATGAGCAGTTCTTC
TRBV11-3,NA,TRBJ1-1,once,CASSFYRENTEAFF,TGTGCCAGCAGCTTTTACAGGGAGAACACTGAAGCTTTCTTT
TRBV5-1,TRBD1,TRBJ1-1,once,CASSTRQGGTEAFF,TGCGCCAGCAGCACCAGACAGGGAGGCACTGAAGCTTTCTTT
TRBV7-9,TRBD1,TRBJ1-1,NA,CASRDLGTGSGAFF,TGTGCCAGCAGGGACTTGGGGACAGGGTCTGGGGCTTTCTTT
TRBV9,TRBD1,TRBJ2-1,NA,CASSVVTGTYNEQFF,TGTGCCAGCAGCGTAGTGACAGGGACCTACAATGAGCAGTTCTTC
TRBV2,TRBD2,TRBJ2-1,NA,CASSEVAPLAGVWQFF,TGTGCCAGCAGTGAAGTAGCCCCCTTAGCGGGAGTATGGCAGTTCTTC
TRBV5-4,NA,TRBJ1-1,once,CASSAVGGGADTEAFF,TGTGCCAGCAGCGCGGTGGGGGGAGGGGCCGACACTGAAGCTTTCTTT
TRBV11-2,NA,TRBJ2-1,NA,CASGLNEQFF,TGTGCCAGCGGCCTCAATGAGCAGTTCTTC
TRBV13,TRBD1,TRBJ1-2,NA,CASSLQGAGSYPLPNYGYTF,TGTGCCAGCAGCTTACAGGGGGCAGGATCATACCCCCTCCCTAACTATGGCTACACCTTC
TRBV4-1,NA,TRBJ1-2,NA,CASSPTSGGVYGYTF,TGCGCCAGCAGCCCGACTTCTGGGGGGGTGTATGGCTACACCTTC
TRBV11-2,NA,TRBJ2-4,NA,CASSSWGVDIQYF,TGTGCCAGCAGCTCGTGGGGGGTGGACATTCAGTACTTC
TRBV5-6,NA,TRBJ1-1,NA,CASSPGPIKMNTEAFF,TGTGCCAGCAGCCCTGGGCCAATCAAGATGAACACTGAAGCTTTCTTT
TRBV28,TRBD1,TRBJ2-3,NA,CASSLSTGWQDTQYF,TGTGCCAGCAGTTTATCGACAGGGTGGCAAGATACGCAGTATTTT
TRBV2,NA,TRBJ2-1,NA,CASSAQGPYNEQFF,TGTGCCAGCAGTGCCCAGGGGCCCTACAATGAGCAGTTCTTC
TRBV9,TRBD1,TRBJ2-5,NA,CASSVGGQQETQYF,TGTGCCAGCAGCGTAGGGGGACAGCAAGAGACCCAGTACTTC
TRBV7-9,TRBD2,TRBJ2-1,NA,CASIRTERGVYNEQFF,TGTGCCAGCATCAGGACAGAGCGGGGGGTATACAATGAGCAGTTCTTC
TRBV10-1,NA,TRBJ2-5,NA,CASSAGPGETQYF,TGCGCCAGCAGTGCAGGGCCCGGGGAGACCCAGTACTTC
TRBV2,TRBD2,TRBJ2-3,NA,CASRSRVAGGHRSDTQYF,TGTGCCAGCAGGAGTCGCGTAGCGGGGGGCCATCGATCAGATACGCAGTATTTT
TRBV15,NA,TRBJ1-2,NA,CATSGLVGGLGGYTF,TGTGCCACCAGCGGCCTCGTCGGCGGACTGGGGGGCTACACCTTC
TRBV2,NA,TRBJ2-5,NA,CASSDRQKQETQYF,TGTGCCAGCAGTGATAGACAGAAACAAGAGACCCAGTACTTC
TRBV9,NA,TRBJ1-2,NA,CASSVGGTYGYTF,TGTGCCAGCAGCGTAGGGGGCACCTATGGCTACACCTTC
TRBV7-9,NA,TRBJ1-2,once,CASSAYWTEGYGYTF,TGTGCCAGCTCAGCTTACTGGACGGAGGGCTATGGCTACACCTTC
TRBV5-6,TRBD2,TRBJ2-7,NA,CASSFLVAAGVYEQYF,TGTGCCAGCAGCTTTTTAGTCGCCGCGGGGGTTTACGAGCAGTACTTC
TRBV5-1,TRBD2,TRBJ2-2,NA,CASRLPGLAVGTGELFF,TGCGCCAGCAGACTACCGGGACTAGCAGTGGGGACCGGGGAGCTGTTTTTT
TRBV4-1,TRBD2,TRBJ2-3,NA,CASSQPLAGAPTLSTDTQYF,TGCGCCAGCAGCCAGCCCCTAGCGGGAGCACCCACCCTTTCCACAGATACGCAGTATTTT
TRBV29-1,NA,TRBJ2-2,NA,CSAVGPGSHTGELFF,TGCAGCGCCGTGGGTCCCGGGAGCCACACCGGGGAGCTGTTTTTT
TRBV20-1,TRBD1,TRBJ1-1,once,CSARDRVEAFF,TGCAGTGCCCGCGACAGGGTTGAAGCTTTCTTT
TRBV28,TRBD1,TRBJ1-1,NA,CASSFLGQGLNTEAFF,TGTGCCAGCAGTTTCTTGGGACAGGGTTTGAACACTGAAGCTTTCTTT
TRBV7-9,TRBD1,TRBJ2-1,NA,CASSLAYRQGPTNAHEQFF,TGTGCCAGCAGCTTAGCCTATAGACAGGGGCCGACAAACGCCCATGAGCAGTTCTTC
TRBV9,TRBD2,TRBJ2-5,NA,CASSTSGGAETQYF,TGTGCCAGCAGCACAAGCGGGGGGGCGGAGACCCAGTACTTC
TRBV4-1,TRBD1,TRBJ1-5,NA,CASSQRTGEHQPQHF,TGCGCCAGCAGCCAACGGACAGGGGAGCATCAGCCCCAGCATTTT
TRBV2,NA,TRBJ1-2,NA,CASRLTAINYGYTF,TGTGCCAGCAGGTTGACAGCAATTAACTATGGCTACACCTTC
TRBV11-2,NA,TRBJ2-7,NA,CASSSRQIYEQYF,TGTGCCAGCAGCTCGCGCCAAATCTACGAGCAGTACTTC
TRBV14,NA,TRBJ2-7,NA,CASSQTVSGAKFFQSSYEQYF,TGTGCCAGCAGCCAAACTGTATCAGGGGCGAAATTCTTCCAAAGCTCCTACGAGCAGTACTTC
TRBV6-5,TRBD1,TRBJ1-1,once,CASTPTGLFEAFF,TGTGCCAGCACCCCGACAGGGCTCTTTGAAGCTTTCTTT
TRBV14,NA,TRBJ2-1,NA,CASSHLLLFRENRYNEQFF,TGTGCCAGCAGCCACCTTTTATTATTCCGGGAAAATAGATACAATGAGCAGTTCTTC
TRBV28,TRBD1,TRBJ1-1,NA,CASRARGRGYEFIGDTEAFF,TGTGCCAGCAGAGCCAGGGGGCGCGGTTACGAGTTTATTGGGGACACTGAAGCTTTCTTT
TRBV5-1,NA,TRBJ1-1,NA,CASSLGPGLKLNSEAFF,TGCGCCAGCAGCTTGGGTCCGGGACTCAAGCTTAATTCTGAAGCTTTCTTT
TRBV10-3,TRBD1,TRBJ2-2,NA,CAISQDRDTGELFF,TGTGCCATCAGTCAAGACAGGGACACCGGGGAGCTGTTTTTT
TRBV7-6,NA,TRBJ2-7,NA,CASSLGGTYEQYF,TGTGCCAGCAGCTTGGGCGGGACCTACGAGCAGTACTTC
TRBV5-1,TRBD2,TRBJ2-7,NA,CASNWEGRGIEQYF,TGCGCCAGCAATTGGGAAGGGAGGGGCATCGAGCAGTACTTC
TRBV19,TRBD1,TRBJ1-1,NA,CASSTQQGYGFDTEAFF,TGTGCCAGTAGTACGCAACAGGGGTATGGATTTGACACTGAAGCTTTCTTT
TRBV2,NA,TRBJ2-1,NA,CASDSNEQFF,TGTGCCAGCGACTCCAATGAGCAGTTCTTC
TRBV14,NA,TRBJ2-3,once,CASSPPGARDTQYF,TGTGCCAGCAGCCCGCCCGGAGCGCGCGATACGCAGTATTTT
TRBV11-3,NA,TRBJ2-2,once,CASSWTTSNTGELFF,TGTGCCAGCAGCTGGACTACCTCGAACACCGGGGAGCTGTTTTTT
TRBV7-2,TRBD2,TRBJ2-7,NA,CASSFSGGEAYEQYF,TGTGCCAGCAGCTTTAGCGGGGGCGAGGCCTACGAGCAGTACTTC
TRBV5-8,NA,TRBJ1-5,NA,CASSYLQGYSNQPQHF,TGTGCCAGCAGCTACTTACAGGGATATAGCAATCAGCCCCAGCATTTT
TRBV21-1,NA,TRBJ2-3,once,CASSNRPGGTGTDTQYF,TGTGCCAGCAGCAATAGGCCGGGGGGAACGGGCACAGATACGCAGTATTTT
TRBV6-5,NA,TRBJ1-5,NA,CAPRRGGDQPQHF,TGTGCCCCTAGGAGGGGGGGGGATCAGCCCCAGCATTTT
TRBV29-1,NA,TRBJ2-5,NA,CSVARVGQETQYF,TGCAGCGTTGCCCGGGTCGGCCAAGAGACCCAGTACTTC
TRBV27,TRBD2,TRBJ2-1,once,CASSFQDSGSYNEQFF,TGTGCCAGCAGTTTTCAGGATAGCGGGAGTTACAATGAGCAGTTCTTC
TRBV10-3,TRBD1,TRBJ2-7,NA,CAIRRTGEEHEQYF,TGTGCCATCAGACGGACAGGGGAAGAGCACGAGCAGTACTTC
TRBV4-1,TRBD2,TRBJ2-5,NA,CASSQVTSGETQYF,TGCGCCAGCAGCCAAGTTACTAGCGGAGAGACCCAGTACTTC
TRBV10-3,TRBD1,TRBJ2-7,NA,CAISGHSGTGYYEQYF,TGTGCCATCAGTGGGCATTCCGGGACAGGGTACTACGAGCAGTACTTC
TRBV4-1,TRBD1,TRBJ1-4,NA,CASSRADRVLSVGEKLFF,TGCGCCAGCAGCCGGGCGGACAGGGTTTTAAGCGTTGGTGAAAAACTGTTTTTT
TRBV5-6,TRBD2,TRBJ2-7,once,CASSLVVGGGPYEQYF,TGTGCCAGCAGCCTGGTGGTCGGGGGGGGACCCTACGAGCAGTACTTC
TRBV7-8,TRBD2,TRBJ2-1,NA,CASSRDREGQFF,TGTGCCAGCAGTCGGGACCGGGAGGGCCAGTTCTTC
TRBV6-5,NA,TRBJ2-1,NA,CASRGLGGDEQFF,TGTGCCAGCAGGGGACTGGGAGGCGATGAGCAGTTCTTC
TRBV6-4,TRBD2,TRBJ2-2,NA,CASSKVPGLAGPGELFF,TGTGCCAGCTCAAAAGTCCCTGGGCTAGCGGGTCCCGGGGAGCTGTTTTTT
TRBV14,NA,TRBJ2-2,NA,CASSLRASVAGELFF,TGTGCCAGCAGCCTGCGGGCTAGCGTCGCCGGGGAGCTGTTTTTT